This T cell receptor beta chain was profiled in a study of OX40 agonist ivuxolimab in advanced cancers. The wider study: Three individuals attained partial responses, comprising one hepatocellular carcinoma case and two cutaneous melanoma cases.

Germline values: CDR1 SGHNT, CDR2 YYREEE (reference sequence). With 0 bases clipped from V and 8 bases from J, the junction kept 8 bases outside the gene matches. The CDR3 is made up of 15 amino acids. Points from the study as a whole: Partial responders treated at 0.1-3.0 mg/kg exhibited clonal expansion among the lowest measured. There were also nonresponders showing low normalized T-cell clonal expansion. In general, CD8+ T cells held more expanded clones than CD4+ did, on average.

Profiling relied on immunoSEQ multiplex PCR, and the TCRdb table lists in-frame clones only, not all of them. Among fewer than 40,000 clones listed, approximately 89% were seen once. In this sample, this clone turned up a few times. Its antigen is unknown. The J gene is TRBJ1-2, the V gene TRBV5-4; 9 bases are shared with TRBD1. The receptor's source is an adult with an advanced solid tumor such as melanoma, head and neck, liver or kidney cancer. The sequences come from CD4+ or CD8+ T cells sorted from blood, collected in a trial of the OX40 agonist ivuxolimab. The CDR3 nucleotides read TGTGCCAGCAGCTTGGCGGGACAGGGTTATGCGGGCTACACCTTC. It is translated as CASSLAGQGYAGYTF.